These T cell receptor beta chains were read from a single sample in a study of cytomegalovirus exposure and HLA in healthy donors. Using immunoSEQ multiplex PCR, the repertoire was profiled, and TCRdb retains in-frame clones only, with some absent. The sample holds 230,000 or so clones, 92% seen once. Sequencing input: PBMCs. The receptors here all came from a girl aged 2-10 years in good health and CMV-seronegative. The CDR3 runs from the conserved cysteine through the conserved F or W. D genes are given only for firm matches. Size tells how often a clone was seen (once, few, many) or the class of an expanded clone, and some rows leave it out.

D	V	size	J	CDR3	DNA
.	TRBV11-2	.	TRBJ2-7	CASSSQDSYSYEQYF	TGTGCCAGCAGCTCCCAGGACTCATACTCCTACGAGCAGTACTTC
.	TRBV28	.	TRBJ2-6	CASSLRQGLTGANVLTF	TGTGCCAGCAGCCTACGGCAGGGACTGACGGGGGCCAACGTCCTGACTTTC
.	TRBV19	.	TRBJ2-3	CASSSRRVYTDTQYF	TGTGCCAGTAGTTCGAGGAGGGTCTATACAGATACGCAGTATTTT
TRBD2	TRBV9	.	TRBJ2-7	CASSVTGTRTEQYF	TGTGCCAGCAGCGTAACCGGGACTAGGACCGAGCAGTACTTC
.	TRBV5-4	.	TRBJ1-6	CASSLGQSKYNSPLHF	TGTGCCAGCAGCTTGGGACAGTCTAAATATAATTCACCCCTCCACTTT
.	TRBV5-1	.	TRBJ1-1	CASRLTGLGVKDTEAFF	TGCGCCAGTCGGTTAACAGGGCTGGGTGTAAAGGACACTGAAGCTTTCTTT
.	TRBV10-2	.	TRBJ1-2	CASSDRLSYGYTF	TGCGCCAGCAGTGACAGGTTGAGCTATGGCTACACCTTC
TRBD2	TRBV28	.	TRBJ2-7	CASSAYSGDLSYEQYF	TGTGCCAGCAGTGCGTATAGCGGGGACCTTTCCTACGAGCAGTACTTC
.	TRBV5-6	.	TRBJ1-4	CASSLGSGKLFF	TGTGCCAGCAGCCTGGGGTCGGGAAAACTGTTTTTT
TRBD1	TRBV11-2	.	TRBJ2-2	CASSLRPGQGFTGELFF	TGTGCCAGCAGCTTAAGGCCGGGACAGGGGTTCACCGGGGAGCTGTTTTTT
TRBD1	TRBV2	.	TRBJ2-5	CASRVLTGAGGETQYF	TGTGCCAGCAGGGTGTTGACAGGGGCAGGGGGAGAGACCCAGTACTTC
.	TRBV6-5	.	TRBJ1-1	CASSTMAHTEAFF	TGTGCCAGCAGCACTATGGCCCACACTGAAGCTTTCTTT
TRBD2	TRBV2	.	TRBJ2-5	CASRHNRASGAGETQYF	TGTGCCAGCAGACACAACCGGGCTAGCGGGGCAGGAGAGACCCAGTACTTC
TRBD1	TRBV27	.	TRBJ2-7	CASSWTGRDYEQYF	TGTGCCAGCAGTTGGACAGGGCGAGACTACGAGCAGTACTTC
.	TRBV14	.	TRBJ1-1	CASSPRVGEAFF	TGTGCCAGCAGCCCAAGAGTCGGTGAAGCTTTCTTT
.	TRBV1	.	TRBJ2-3	CTSSLILRPLAGGHNSTDTQYF	TGCACCAGCAGCCTCATCCTCCGGCCCCTAGCGGGAGGCCATAATAGCACAGATACGCAGTATTTT
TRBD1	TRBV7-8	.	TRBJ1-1	CASSFDRATEAFF	TGTGCCAGCAGCTTTGACAGGGCCACTGAAGCTTTCTTT
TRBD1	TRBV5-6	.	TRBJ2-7	CASSFSRQGVTYEQYF	TGTGCCAGCAGCTTTTCTCGACAGGGGGTCACCTACGAGCAGTACTTC
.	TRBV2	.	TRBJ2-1	CASRQKNNEQFF	TGTGCCAGCAGACAGAAGAACAATGAGCAGTTCTTC
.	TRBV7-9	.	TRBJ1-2	CASSPMPQPYGYTF	TGTGCCAGCAGCCCAATGCCACAGCCCTATGGCTACACCTTC
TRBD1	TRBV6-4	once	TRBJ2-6	CASSRDSGPHSGANVLTF	TGTGCCAGCAGCCGGGACAGTGGTCCCCACTCTGGGGCCAACGTCCTGACTTTC
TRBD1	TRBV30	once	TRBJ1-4	CAWAGQGPEKLFF	TGTGCCTGGGCGGGACAGGGCCCCGAAAAACTGTTTTTT
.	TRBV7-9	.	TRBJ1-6	CASSQRGSSYNSPLHF	TGTGCCAGCAGCCAGAGGGGGAGCTCCTATAATTCACCCCTCCACTTT